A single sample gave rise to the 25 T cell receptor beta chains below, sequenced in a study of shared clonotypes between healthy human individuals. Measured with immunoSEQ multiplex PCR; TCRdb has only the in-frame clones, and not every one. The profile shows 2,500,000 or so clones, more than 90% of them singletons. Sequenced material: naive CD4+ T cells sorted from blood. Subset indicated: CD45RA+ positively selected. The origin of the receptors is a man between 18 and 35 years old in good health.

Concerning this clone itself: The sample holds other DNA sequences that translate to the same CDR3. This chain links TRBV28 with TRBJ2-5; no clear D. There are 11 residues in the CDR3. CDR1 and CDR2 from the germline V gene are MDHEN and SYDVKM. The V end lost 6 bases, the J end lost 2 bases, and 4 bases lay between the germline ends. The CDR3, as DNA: TGTGCCAGCAGAGGACAAGAGACCCAGTACTTC. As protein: CASRGQETQYF.

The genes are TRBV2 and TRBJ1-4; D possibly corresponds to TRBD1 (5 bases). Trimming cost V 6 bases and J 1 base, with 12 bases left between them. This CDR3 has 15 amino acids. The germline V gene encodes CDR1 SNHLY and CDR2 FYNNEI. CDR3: CASSPMGGTNEKLFF. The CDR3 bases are TGTGCCAGCAGCCCGATGGGGGGAACTAATGAAAAACTGTTTTTT.

In DNA, the CDR3 is TGTGCCAGCAGCAGGGGGAAAGATACGCAGTATTTT. This encodes CASSRGKDTQYF. The gene calls are TRBV21-1 and TRBJ2-3. TRBV21-1 is a pseudogene. The CDR3 has 12 amino acids.

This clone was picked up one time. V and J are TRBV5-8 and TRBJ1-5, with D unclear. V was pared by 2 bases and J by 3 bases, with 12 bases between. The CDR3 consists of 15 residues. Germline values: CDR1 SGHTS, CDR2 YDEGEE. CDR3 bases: TGTGCCAGCAGCTTTGTATTGGGTTTCAATCAGCCCCAGCATTTT. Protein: CASSFVLGFNQPQHF. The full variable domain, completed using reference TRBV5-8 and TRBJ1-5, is EAGVTQSPTHLIKTRGQQATLRCSPISGHTSVYWYQQALGLGLQFLLWYDEGEERNRGNFPPRFSGRQFPNYSSELNVNALELEDSALYLCASSFVLGFNQPQHFGDGTRLSIL.

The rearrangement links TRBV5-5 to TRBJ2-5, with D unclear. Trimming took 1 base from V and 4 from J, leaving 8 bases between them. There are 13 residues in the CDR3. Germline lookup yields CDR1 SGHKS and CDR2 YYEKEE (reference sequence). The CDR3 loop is CASSLWERETQYF. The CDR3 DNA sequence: TGTGCCAGCAGCTTGTGGGAAAGAGAGACCCAGTACTTC.

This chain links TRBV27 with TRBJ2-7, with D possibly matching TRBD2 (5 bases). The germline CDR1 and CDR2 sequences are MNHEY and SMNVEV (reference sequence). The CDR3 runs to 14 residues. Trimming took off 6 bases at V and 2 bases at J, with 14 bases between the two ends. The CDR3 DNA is TGTGCCAGCAGGCCCGGACGGACTGCCTACGAGCAGTACTTC. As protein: CASRPGRTAYEQYF.

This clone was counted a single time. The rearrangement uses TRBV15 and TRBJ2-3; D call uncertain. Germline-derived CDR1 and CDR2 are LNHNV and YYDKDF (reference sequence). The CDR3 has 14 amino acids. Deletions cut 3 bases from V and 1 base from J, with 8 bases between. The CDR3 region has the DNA TGTGCCACCAGCAGGGTCGCAGGCACAGATACGCAGTATTTT. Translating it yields CATSRVAGTDTQYF.

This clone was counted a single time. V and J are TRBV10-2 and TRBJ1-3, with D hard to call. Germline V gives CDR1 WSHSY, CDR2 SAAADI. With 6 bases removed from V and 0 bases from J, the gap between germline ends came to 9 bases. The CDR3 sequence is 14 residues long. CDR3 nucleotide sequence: TGCGCCAGCAGAGCGGAAGCCTCTGGAAACACCATATATTTT. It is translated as CASRAEASGNTIYF.

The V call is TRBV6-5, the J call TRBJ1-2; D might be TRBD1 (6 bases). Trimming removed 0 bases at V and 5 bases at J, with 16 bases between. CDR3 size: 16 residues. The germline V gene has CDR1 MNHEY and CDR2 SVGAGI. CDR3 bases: TGTGCCAGCAGTTACTCCCATATGGGAGGGGGATATGGCTACACCTTC. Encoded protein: CASSYSHMGGGYGYTF.

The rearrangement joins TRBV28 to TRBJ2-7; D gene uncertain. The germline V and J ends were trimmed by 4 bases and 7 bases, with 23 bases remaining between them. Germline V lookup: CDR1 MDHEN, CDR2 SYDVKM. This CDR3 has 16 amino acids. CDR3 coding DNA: TGTGCCAGCAGTTCATTCCAAGCCGGAATGAAGTCGGAGCAGTACTTC. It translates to CASSSFQAGMKSEQYF.

The CDR3 is CASSIEITGTSIGELFF. CDR3 in DNA: TGTGCCAGTAGTATAGAGATTACCGGGACTAGTATCGGGGAGCTGTTTTTT. This chain uses TRBV19 with TRBJ2-2; 8 bases line up with TRBD2. V shed 0 bases and J 7 bases; nucleotides not matched to a gene: 10. The CDR3 totals 17 residues. Per the germline V gene, CDR1 is LNHDA and CDR2 is SQIVND (reference sequence). Using reference TRBV19 and TRBJ2-2 for the parts outside the CDR3, the full variable domain is DGGITQSPKYLFRKEGQNVTLSCEQNLNHDAMYWYRQDPGQGLRLIYYSQIVNDFQKGDIAEGYSVSREKKESFPLTVTSAQKNPTAFYLCASSIEITGTSIGELFFGEGSRLTVL.

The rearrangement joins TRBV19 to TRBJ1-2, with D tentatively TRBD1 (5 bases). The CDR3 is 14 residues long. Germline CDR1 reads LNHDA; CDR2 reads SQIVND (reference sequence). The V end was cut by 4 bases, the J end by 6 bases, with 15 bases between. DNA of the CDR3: TGTGCCAGTAGTACCGTGGGACTGAACCATGGCTACACCTTC. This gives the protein CASSTVGLNHGYTF.

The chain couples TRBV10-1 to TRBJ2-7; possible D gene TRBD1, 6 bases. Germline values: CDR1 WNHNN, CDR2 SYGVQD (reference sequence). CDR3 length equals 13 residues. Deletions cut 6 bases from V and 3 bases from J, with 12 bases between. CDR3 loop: CASSQGLYYEQYF. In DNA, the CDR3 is TGCGCCAGCAGCCAGGGGCTATACTACGAGCAGTACTTC.

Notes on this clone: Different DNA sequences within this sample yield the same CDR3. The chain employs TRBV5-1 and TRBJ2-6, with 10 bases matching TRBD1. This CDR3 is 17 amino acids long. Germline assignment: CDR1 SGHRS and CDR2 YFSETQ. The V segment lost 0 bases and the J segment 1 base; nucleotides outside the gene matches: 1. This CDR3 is CASSLGQGASGANVLTF. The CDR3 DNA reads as TGCGCCAGCAGCTTGGGACAGGGGGCTTCTGGGGCCAACGTCCTGACTTTC.

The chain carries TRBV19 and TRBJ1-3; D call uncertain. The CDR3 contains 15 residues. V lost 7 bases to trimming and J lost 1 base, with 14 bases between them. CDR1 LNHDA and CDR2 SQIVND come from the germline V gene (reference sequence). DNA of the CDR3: TGTGCCAGTACCCTTGATAAGGTGTCTGGAAACACCATATATTTT. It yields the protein CASTLDKVSGNTIYF.

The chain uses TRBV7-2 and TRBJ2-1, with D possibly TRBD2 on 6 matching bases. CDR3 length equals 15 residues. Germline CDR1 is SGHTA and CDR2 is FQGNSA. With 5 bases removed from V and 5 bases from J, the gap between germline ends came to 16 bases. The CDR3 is CASSPWGERHNEQFF. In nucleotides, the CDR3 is TGTGCCAGCAGCCCATGGGGGGAGAGGCACAATGAGCAGTTCTTC.

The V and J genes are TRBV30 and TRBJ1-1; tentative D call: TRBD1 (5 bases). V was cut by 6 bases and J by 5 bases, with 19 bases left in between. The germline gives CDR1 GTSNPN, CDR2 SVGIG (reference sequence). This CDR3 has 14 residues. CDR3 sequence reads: CACALGEKETEAFF. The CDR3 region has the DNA TGTGCCTGCGCGTTGGGGGAAAAGGAGACTGAAGCTTTCTTT. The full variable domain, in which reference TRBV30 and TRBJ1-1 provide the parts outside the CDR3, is SQTIHQWPATLVQPVGSPLSLECTVEGTSNPNLYWYRQAAGRGLQLLFYSVGIGQISSEVPQNLSASRPQDRQFILSSKKLLLSDSGFYLCACALGEKETEAFFGQGTRLTVV.

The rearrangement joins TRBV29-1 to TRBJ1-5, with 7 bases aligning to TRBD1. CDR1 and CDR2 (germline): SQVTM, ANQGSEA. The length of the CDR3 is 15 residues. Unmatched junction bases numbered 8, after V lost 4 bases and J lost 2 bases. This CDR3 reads CSVVTKGGGNQPQHF. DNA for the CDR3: TGCAGCGTTGTAACTAAAGGGGGCGGCAATCAGCCCCAGCATTTT. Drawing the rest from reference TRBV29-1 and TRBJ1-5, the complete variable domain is SAVISQKPSRDICQRGTSLTIQCQVDSQVTMMFWYRQQPGQSLTLIATANQGSEATYESGFVIDKFPISRPNLTFSTLTVSNMSPEDSSIYLCSVVTKGGGNQPQHFGDGTRLSIL.

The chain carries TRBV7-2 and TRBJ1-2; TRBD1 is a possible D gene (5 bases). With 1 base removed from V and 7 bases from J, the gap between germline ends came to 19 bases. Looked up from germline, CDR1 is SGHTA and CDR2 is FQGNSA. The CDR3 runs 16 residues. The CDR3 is CASSLGSGLTRGGYTF. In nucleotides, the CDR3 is TGTGCCAGCAGCTTAGGGTCGGGCCTAACGAGGGGTGGCTACACCTTC.

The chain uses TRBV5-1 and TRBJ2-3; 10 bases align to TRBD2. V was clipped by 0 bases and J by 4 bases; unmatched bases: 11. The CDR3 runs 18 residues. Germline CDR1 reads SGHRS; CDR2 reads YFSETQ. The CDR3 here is CASSLARTSGEIADTQYF. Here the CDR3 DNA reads TGCGCCAGCAGCTTGGCTCGGACTAGCGGTGAAATCGCAGATACGCAGTATTTT.

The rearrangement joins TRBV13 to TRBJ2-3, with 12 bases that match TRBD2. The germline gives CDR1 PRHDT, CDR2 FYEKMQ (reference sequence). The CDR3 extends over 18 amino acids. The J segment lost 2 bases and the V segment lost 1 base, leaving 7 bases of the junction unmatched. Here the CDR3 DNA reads TGTGCCAGCAGCTTAGCGACTAGCGGGAGTCGACCCACAGATACGCAGTATTTT. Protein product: CASSLATSGSRPTDTQYF.

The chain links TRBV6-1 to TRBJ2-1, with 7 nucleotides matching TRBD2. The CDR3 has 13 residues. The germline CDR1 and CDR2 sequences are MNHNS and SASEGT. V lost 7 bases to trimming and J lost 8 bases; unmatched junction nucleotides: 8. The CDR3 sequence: CASTLSGVDEQFF. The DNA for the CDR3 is TGTGCCAGCACCCTAAGCGGGGTCGATGAGCAGTTCTTC.

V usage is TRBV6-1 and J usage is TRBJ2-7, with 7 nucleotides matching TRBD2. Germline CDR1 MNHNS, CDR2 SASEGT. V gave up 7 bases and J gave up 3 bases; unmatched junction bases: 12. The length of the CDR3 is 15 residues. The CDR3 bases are TGTGCCAGCACCTACCCTAACGGGGGGATCTACGAGCAGTACTTC. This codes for CASTYPNGGIYEQYF.

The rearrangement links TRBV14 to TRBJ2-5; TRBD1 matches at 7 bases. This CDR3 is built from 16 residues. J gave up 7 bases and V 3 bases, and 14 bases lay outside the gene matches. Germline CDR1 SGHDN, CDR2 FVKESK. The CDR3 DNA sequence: TGTGCCAGCAGCCACCACCGGGACAGACCGCCAGGGACCCAGTACTTC. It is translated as CASSHHRDRPPGTQYF. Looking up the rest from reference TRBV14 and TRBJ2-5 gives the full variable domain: EAGVTQFPSHSVIEKGQTVTLRCDPISGHDNLYWYRRVMGKEIKFLLHFVKESKQDESGMPNNRFLAERTGGTYSTLKVQPAELEDSGVYFCASSHHRDRPPGTQYFGPGTRLLVL.

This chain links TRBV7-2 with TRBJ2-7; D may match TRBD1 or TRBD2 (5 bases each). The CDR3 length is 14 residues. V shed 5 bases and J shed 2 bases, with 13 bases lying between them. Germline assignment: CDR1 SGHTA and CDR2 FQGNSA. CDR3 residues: CASSVLRGPYEQYF. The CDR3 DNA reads TGTGCCAGCAGCGTACTCCGGGGACCCTACGAGCAGTACTTC.